This T cell receptor (beta chain) was documented in a study of a mutant IDH1 vaccine in newly diagnosed glioma. Overall study: Prior therapy was radiotherapy, temozolomide, or both; most received both.

Assay used: immunoSEQ multiplex PCR; TCRdb lists only in-frame clones, some missing. The table lists over 60,000 clones, 81% of them singletons. V was shortened by 5 bases and J by 10 bases, with 15 bases between the two germline ends. The CDR3 spans 13 residues. Germline V gene lookup returns CDR1 SEHNR and CDR2 FQNEAQ (reference sequence). Described time point: week 35, safety follow-up. Each dose delivered 300 ug of mutant IDH1 20-mer peptide subcutaneously with imiquimod. Patients carried new grade 3 or 4 IDH1-mutant astrocytomas lacking nuclear ATRX. With regard to this clone: Its antigen is not known.

The receptor was isolated from a man aged 35-49 years with glioma. The specimen comprised PBMCs, sampled from a glioma patient whose treatment included an IDH1 peptide vaccine. The rearrangement joins TRBV7-9 to TRBJ2-1; maybe TRBD2 (5 bases). The CDR3: CASSPAGHSEQFF. For the CDR3, the DNA is TGTGCCAGCAGCCCGGCGGGTCACAGCGAGCAGTTCTTC.